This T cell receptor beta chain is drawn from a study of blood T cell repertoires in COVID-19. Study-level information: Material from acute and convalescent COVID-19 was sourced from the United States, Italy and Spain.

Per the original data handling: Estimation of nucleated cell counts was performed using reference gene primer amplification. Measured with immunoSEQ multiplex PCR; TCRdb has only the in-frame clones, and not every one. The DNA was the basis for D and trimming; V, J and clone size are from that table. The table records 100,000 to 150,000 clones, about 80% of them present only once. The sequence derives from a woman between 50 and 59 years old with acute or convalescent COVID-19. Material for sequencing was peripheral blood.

The CDR3 reads CSVEEFRGVTEAFF. In nucleotides, the CDR3 is TGCAGCGTTGAAGAATTCAGGGGAGTCACTGAAGCTTTCTTT. The chain uses TRBV29-1 and TRBJ1-1; D possibly corresponds to TRBD1 (6 bases). V shed 0 bases and J shed 4 bases, with 12 bases lying between them. Germline CDR1 is SQVTM and CDR2 is ANQGSEA. The CDR3 covers 14 residues.